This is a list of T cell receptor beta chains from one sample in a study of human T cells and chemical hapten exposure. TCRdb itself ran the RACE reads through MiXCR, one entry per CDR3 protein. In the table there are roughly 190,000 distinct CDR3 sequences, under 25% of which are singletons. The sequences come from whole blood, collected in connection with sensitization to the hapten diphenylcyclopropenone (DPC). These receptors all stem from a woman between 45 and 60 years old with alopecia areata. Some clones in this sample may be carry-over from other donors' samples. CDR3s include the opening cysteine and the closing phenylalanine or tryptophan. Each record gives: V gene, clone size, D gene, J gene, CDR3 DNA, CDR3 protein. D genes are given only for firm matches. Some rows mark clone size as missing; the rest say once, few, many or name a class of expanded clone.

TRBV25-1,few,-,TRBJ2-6,TGTGCCAGCAGTGATCTCCTGAGCCCCCTCTCTGGGGCCAACGTCCTGACTTTC,CASSDLLSPLSGANVLTF
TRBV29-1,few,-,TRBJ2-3,TGCAGCGTTGCTGCCCAAGGGGCCACAGATACGCAGTATTTT,CSVAAQGATDTQYF
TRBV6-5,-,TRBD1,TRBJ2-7,TGTGCCAGCAACACCCGGACAGGGGTAACGAACGAGCAGTACTTC,CASNTRTGVTNEQYF
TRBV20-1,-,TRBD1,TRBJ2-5,TGCAGTGCCGGGGACAGGGGGACCAGCGGGTACCAAGAGACCCAGTACTTC,CSAGDRGTSGYQETQYF
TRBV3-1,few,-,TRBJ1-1,TGTGCCAGCAGCCAAGAAAGTTTGGGTATGGGCACTGAAGCTTTCTTT,CASSQESLGMGTEAFF
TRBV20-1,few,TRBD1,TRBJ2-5,TGCAGTGTTCGGGGACAGGAGGGGACCCAGTACTTC,CSVRGQEGTQYF
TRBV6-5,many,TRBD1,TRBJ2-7,TGTGCCAGTTCTTGGGGACAGGGTTCCTACGAGCAGTACTTC,CASSWGQGSYEQYF
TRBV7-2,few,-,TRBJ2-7,TGTGCCAGCAGGGGGATGGGGCGTCTCTTCTACGAGCAGTACTTC,CASRGMGRLFYEQYF
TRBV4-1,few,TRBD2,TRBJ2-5,TGCGCCAGCACCCACCCGGGACTAGCAAGGATGGAGACCCAGTACTTC,CASTHPGLARMETQYF
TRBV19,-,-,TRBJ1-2,TGTGCCAGTAGTGGCGGGGCAGGGCGGTCTGGCTACACCTTC,CASSGGAGRSGYTF
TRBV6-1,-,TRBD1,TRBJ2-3,TGTGCCAGCAGGGACAGGTTGGACACAGATACGCAGTATTTT,CASRDRLDTDTQYF
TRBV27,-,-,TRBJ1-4,TGTGCCAGCAGCCACACAGGACCAGGGGAAAAACTGTTTTTT,CASSHTGPGEKLFF
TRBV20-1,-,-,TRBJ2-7,TGCAGTGCTAGGGGGCGGCAGGCGTACGAGCAGTACTTC,CSARGRQAYEQYF
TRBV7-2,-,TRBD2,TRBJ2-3,TGTGCCAGCAGCTCAAGCGGGACTGCCCCCCCACACGATACGCAGTATTTT,CASSSSGTAPPHDTQYF
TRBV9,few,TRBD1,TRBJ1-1,TGTGCCAGCAGCGTCGGACAGGGGGCTTTTGGGACTGAAGCTTTCTTT,CASSVGQGAFGTEAFF
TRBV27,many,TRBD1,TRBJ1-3,TGTGCCAGCAGGCCGGGACAGGGAAACACCATATATTTT,CASRPGQGNTIYF
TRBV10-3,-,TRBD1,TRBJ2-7,TGTGCCATCAGAATGGGACAGGGGAACCCTGACTCCTACGAGCAGTACTTC,CAIRMGQGNPDSYEQYF
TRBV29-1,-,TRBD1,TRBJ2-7,TGCAGCGTCTCAGATGCGACGACAGGGAAGGGCGGGCAGTACTTC,CSVSDATTGKGGQYF
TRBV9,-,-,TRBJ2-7,TGTGCCAGCAGCGCCTTGGACAGCTCCGGCGAGCAGTACTTC,CASSALDSSGEQYF
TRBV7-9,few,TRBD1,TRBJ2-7,TGTGCCAGCAGCGCCGGGACAGGGCCCTACGAGCAGTACTTC,CASSAGTGPYEQYF
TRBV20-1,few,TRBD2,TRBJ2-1,TGCAGTGCTAGAGCTCTAGCGGGAGGGAACTCCTACAATGAGCAGTTCTTC,CSARALAGGNSYNEQFF
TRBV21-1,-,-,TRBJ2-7,TGTGCCGGGGGGACTCAACCCACAACTCTCTACGAGCAGTACTTC,CAGGTQPTTLYEQYF
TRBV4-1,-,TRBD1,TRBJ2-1,TGCGCCAGCAGCCAAGACTCAGGGGGTACCTACAATGAGCAGTTCTTC,CASSQDSGGTYNEQFF
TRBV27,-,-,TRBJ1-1,TGTGCCAGCAGTTCGGCAGGGGAGAACACTGAAGCTTTCTTT,CASSSAGENTEAFF
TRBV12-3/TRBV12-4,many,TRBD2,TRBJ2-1,TGTGCCAGCAGTCCCTGGACTAGCGGGTTCTACAATGAGCAGTTCTTC,CASSPWTSGFYNEQFF
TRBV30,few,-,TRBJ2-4,TGTGCCAGCCTGGGGGGCGGTAAAAACATTCAGTACTTC,CASLGGGKNIQYF
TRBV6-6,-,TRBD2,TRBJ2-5,TGTGCCAGCAGACTTGGGGAGCGGGAGGGCGTGGAGACCCAGTACTTC,CASRLGEREGVETQYF
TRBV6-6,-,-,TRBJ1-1,TGTGCCAGCAGTTTCTTTACCGCGGCCTCTGAAGCTTTCTTT,CASSFFTAASEAFF
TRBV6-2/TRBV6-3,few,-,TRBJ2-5,TGTGCCAGCAGTTACTCGGCTAGCAGACAAGAGACCCAGTACTTC,CASSYSASRQETQYF
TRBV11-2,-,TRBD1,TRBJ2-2,TGTGCCAGCAGCTTAGCACAGGGGGGAGTTAACACCGGGGAGCTGTTTTTT,CASSLAQGGVNTGELFF
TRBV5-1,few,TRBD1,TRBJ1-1,TGCGCCAGCAGCTCGGGACAGGAAGCGGCGAACACTGAAGCTTTCTTT,CASSSGQEAANTEAFF
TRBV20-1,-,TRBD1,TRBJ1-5,TGCAGTGCGATCAAAGGGGGCGGTCAGCCCCAGCATTTT,CSAIKGGGQPQHF
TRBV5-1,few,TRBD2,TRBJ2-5,TGCGCCAGCAGCGCCTGGGGCGGTAGCGGGAGTGTTGGAGAGACCCAGTACTTC,CASSAWGGSGSVGETQYF
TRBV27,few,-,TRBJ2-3,TGTGCCAGCAGTTTCGGAGTCGGTAGACCCGGCACAGATACGCAGTATTTT,CASSFGVGRPGTDTQYF
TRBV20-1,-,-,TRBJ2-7,TGCAGTGCTAGAGATCCCTGGCTAGGGTCCTACGAGCAGTACTTC,CSARDPWLGSYEQYF
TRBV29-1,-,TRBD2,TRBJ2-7,TGCAGCGTTGAACTAGCGGGAGGAGAATTCTACGAGCAGTACTTC,CSVELAGGEFYEQYF
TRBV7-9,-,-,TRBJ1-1,TGTGCCAGCCGAGGGGCAGCTACTGAAGCTTTCTTT,CASRGAATEAFF
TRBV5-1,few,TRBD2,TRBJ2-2,TGCGCCAGCAGCAACGGACTGGGCGGGAGCGACACCGGGGAGCTGTTTTTT,CASSNGLGGSDTGELFF
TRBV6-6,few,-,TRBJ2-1,TGTGCCAGCAGTTACGTTAGCGAGCAGTTCTTC,CASSYVSEQFF
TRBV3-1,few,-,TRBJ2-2,TGTGCCAGTTGGGACTCGAACACCGGGGAGCTGTTTTTT,CASWDSNTGELFF
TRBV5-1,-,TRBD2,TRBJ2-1,TGCGCCAGCAGCTTGTACGCTAGCGGAGTCTCCTACAATGAGCAGTTCTTC,CASSLYASGVSYNEQFF
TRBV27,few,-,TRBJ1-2,TGTGCCAGCAGGGAGTCAGGGGCGATAATCTATGGCTACACCTTC,CASRESGAIIYGYTF
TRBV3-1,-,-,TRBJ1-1,TGTGCCAGCAACGCAAACTTAGGGAACACTGAAGCTTTCTTT,CASNANLGNTEAFF
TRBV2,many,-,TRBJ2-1,TGTGCCAGCAGTGACGGTAGCAGCGGTGCCCATGAGCAGTTCTTC,CASSDGSSGAHEQFF
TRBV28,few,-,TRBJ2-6,TGTGCCAGCAGTTTACAGGGATATGGGGCCAACGTCCTGACTTTC,CASSLQGYGANVLTF
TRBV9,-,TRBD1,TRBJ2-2,TGTGCCAGCAGCTCCCGGACAGGGCGAAACACCGGGGAGCTGTTTTTT,CASSSRTGRNTGELFF
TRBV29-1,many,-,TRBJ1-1,TGCAGCGCTGGGGAGGGGATCATGAACACTGAAGCTTTCTTT,CSAGEGIMNTEAFF
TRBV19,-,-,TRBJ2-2,TGTGCCAGTAGTATACTGCGACAGACTTACACCGGGGAGCTGTTTTTT,CASSILRQTYTGELFF
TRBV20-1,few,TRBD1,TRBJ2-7,TGCAGTGCTTCGGACAGGGGGCTTGGCGAGCAGTACTTC,CSASDRGLGEQYF
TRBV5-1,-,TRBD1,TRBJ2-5,TGCGCCAGCAGCTTGGGACAGGGCTTGGAGACCCAGTACTTC,CASSLGQGLETQYF
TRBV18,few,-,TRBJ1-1,TGTGCCAGCTCACCATCAGTTAAGATGAACACTGAAGCTTTCTTT,CASSPSVKMNTEAFF
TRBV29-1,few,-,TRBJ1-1,TGCAGCGGACTAAGGACAGCCCTCAACACTGAAGCTTTCTTT,CSGLRTALNTEAFF
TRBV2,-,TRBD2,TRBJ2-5,TGTGCCAGCAGGGTTGGGCTAGCGGGAGTCGGGGAGACCCAGTACTTC,CASRVGLAGVGETQYF
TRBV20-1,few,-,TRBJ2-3,TGCAGTGCTGAGCGGGATACGCAGTATTTT,CSAERDTQYF
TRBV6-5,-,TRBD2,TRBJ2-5,TGTGCCAGCAGCCACATTAGCGGGAGCGAAGAGACCCAGTACTTC,CASSHISGSEETQYF
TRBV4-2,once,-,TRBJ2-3,TGTGCCAGCAGCCAAGATCAGGGTAGCCTCACAGATACGCAGTATTTT,CASSQDQGSLTDTQYF
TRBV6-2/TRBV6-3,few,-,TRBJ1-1,TGTGCCAGCGTGAGGAACACTGAAGCTTTCTTT,CASVRNTEAFF
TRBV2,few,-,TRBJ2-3,TGTGCCAGCGGGGATTATCGGGATACGCAGTATTTT,CASGDYRDTQYF
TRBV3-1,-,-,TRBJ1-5,TGTGCCAGCAGCCAAGATCTTCTCCAAAGCCGGCCCCAGCATTTT,CASSQDLLQSRPQHF
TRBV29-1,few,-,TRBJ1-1,TGCAGCTCCACAGCTCTGAACACTGAAGCTTTCTTT,CSSTALNTEAFF